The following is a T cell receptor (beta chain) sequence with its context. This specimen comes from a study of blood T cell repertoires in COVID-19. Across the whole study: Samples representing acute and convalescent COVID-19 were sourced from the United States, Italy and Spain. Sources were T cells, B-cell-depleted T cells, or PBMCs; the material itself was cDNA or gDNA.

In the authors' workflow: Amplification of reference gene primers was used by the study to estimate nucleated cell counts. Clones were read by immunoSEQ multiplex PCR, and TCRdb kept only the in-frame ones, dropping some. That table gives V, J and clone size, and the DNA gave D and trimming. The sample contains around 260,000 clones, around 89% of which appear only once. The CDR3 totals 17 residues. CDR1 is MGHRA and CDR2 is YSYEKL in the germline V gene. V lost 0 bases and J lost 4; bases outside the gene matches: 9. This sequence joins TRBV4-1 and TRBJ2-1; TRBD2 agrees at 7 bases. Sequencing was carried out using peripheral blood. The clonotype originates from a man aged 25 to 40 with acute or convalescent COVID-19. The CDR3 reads CASSQDRSGTTYNEQFF. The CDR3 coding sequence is TGCGCCAGCAGCCAAGATAGGAGCGGGACTACATACAATGAGCAGTTCTTC.